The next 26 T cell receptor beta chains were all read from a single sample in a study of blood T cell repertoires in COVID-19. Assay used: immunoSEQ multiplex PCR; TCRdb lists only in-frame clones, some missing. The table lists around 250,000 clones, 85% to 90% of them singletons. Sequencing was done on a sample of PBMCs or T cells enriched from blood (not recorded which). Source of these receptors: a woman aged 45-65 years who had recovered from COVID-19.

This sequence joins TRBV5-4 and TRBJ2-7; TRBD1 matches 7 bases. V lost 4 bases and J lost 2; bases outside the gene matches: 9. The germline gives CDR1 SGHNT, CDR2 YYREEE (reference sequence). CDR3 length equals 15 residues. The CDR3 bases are TGTGCCAGCAGCACCCCTGGGACAGACACCTACGAGCAGTACTTC. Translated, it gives CASSTPGTDTYEQYF.

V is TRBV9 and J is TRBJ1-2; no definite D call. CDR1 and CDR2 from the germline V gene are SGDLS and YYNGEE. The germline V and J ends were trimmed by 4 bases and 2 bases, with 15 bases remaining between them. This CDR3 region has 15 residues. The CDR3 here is CASSPRLEGNYGYTF. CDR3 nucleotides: TGTGCCAGCAGCCCTCGACTGGAGGGCAACTATGGCTACACCTTC.

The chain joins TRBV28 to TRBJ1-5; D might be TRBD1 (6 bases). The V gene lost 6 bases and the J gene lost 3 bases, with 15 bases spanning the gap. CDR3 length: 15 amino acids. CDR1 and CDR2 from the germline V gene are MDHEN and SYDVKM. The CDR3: CASREQGVNNQPQHF. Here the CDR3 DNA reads TGTGCCAGCAGGGAACAGGGAGTTAACAATCAGCCCCAGCATTTT.

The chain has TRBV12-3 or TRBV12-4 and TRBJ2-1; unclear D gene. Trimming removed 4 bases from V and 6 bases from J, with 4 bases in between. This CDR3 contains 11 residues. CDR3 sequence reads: CASSYSNEQFF. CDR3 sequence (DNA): TGTGCCAGCAGTTATAGCAATGAGCAGTTCTTC.

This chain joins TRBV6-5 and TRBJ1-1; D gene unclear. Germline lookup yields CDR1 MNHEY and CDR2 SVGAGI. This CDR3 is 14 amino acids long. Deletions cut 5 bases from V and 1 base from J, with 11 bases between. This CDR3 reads CASSSRFGNTEAFF. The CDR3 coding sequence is TGTGCCAGCAGTAGCCGATTTGGGAACACTGAAGCTTTCTTT.

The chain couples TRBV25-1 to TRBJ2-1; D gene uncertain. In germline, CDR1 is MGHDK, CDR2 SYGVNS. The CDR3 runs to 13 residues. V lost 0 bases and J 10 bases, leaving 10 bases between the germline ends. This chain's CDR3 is CASSEYWQKEQFF. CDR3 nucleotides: TGTGCCAGCAGTGAATATTGGCAAAAGGAGCAGTTCTTC. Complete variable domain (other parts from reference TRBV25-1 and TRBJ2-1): EADIYQTPRYLVIGTGKKITLECSQTMGHDKMYWYQQDPGMELHLIHYSYGVNSTEKGDLSSESTVSRIRTEHFPLTLESARPSHTSQYLCASSEYWQKEQFFGPGTRLTVL.

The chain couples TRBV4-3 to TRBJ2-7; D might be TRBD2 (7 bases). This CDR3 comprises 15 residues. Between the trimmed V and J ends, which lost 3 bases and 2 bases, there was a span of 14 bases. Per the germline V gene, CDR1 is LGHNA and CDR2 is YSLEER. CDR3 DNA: TGCGCCAGCAGCCAGGAAGGGGGGAGGGCCTACGAGCAGTACTTC. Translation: CASSQEGGRAYEQYF.

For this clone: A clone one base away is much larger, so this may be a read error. The CDR3 DNA is TGTGCCAGCAGCCTAGCGGGAGGGAACAATGAGCAGTTCTTC. This codes for CASSLAGGNNEQFF. This chain uses TRBV9 with TRBJ2-1; 12 nucleotides line up with TRBD2. Germline trimming cut 4 bases from V and 5 bases from J; bases unmatched to any gene: 1. CDR3 length: 14 residues. From germline, CDR1 is SGDLS and CDR2 YYNGEE.

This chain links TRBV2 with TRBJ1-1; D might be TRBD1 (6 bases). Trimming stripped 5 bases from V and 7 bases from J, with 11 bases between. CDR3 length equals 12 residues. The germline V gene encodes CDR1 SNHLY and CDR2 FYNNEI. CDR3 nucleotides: TGTGCCAGCAGTTTCTCGACAGGTGAAGCTTTCTTT. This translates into CASSFSTGEAFF.

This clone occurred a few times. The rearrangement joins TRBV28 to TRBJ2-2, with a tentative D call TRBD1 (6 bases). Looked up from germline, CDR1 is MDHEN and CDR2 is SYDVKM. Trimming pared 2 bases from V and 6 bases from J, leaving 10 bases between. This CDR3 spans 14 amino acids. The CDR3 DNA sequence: TGTGCCAGCAGTTTAGGACAGACCTCCGGGGAGCTGTTTTTT. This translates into CASSLGQTSGELFF.

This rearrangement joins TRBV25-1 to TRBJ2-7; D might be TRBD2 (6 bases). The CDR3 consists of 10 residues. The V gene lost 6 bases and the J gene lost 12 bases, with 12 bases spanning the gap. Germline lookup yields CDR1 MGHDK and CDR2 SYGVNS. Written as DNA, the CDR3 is TGTGCCAGCAGGGGGACTCAAGCGTACTTC. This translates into CASRGTQAYF.

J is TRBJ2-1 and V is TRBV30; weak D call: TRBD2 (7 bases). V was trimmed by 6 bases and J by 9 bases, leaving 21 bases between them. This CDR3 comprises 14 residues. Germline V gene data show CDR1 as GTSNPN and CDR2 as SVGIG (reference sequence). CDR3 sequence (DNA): TGTGCCTGTCCACGGAGACGGGGGGCGGGTGAGCAGTTCTTC. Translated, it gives CACPRRRGAGEQFF.

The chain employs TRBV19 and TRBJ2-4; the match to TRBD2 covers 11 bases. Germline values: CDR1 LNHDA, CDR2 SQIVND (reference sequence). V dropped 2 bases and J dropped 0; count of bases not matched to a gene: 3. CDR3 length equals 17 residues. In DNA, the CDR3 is TGTGCCAGTAGTATAATAGCGGGAGGGCCAGCCAAAAACATTCAGTACTTC. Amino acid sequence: CASSIIAGGPAKNIQYF.

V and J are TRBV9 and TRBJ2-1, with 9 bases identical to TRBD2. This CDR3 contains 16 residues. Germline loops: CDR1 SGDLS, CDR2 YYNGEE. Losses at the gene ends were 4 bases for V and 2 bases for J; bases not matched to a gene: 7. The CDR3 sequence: CASSPIAGATYNEQFF. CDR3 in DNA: TGTGCCAGCAGCCCTATAGCGGGAGCCACCTACAATGAGCAGTTCTTC.

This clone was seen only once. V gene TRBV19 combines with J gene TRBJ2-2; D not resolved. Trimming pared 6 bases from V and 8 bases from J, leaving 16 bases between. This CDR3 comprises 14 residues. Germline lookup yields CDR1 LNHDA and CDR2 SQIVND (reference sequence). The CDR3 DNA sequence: TGTGCCAGTAGCGAGTGGTTGGTTGCGGGGGAGCTGTTTTTT. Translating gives CASSEWLVAGELFF.

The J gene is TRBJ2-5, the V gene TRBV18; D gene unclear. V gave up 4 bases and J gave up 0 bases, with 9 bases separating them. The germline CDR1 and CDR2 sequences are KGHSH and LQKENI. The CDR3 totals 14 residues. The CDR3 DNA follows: TGTGCCAGCTCACGGCTGCTGTACCAAGAGACCCAGTACTTC. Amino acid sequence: CASSRLLYQETQYF.

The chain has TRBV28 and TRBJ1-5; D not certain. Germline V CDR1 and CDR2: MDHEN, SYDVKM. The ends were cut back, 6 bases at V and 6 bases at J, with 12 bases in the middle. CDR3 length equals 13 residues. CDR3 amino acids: CASSVWSSQPQHF. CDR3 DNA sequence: TGTGCCAGCAGCGTTTGGAGCTCTCAGCCCCAGCATTTT.

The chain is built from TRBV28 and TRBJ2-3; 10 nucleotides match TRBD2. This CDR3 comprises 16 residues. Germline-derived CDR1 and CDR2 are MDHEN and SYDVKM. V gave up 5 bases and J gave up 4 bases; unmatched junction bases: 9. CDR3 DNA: TGTGCCAGCAGTGGTCTAGCGGGAGAATTTTCAGATACGCAGTATTTT. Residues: CASSGLAGEFSDTQYF. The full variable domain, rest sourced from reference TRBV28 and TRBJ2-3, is DVKVTQSSRYLVKRTGEKVFLECVQDMDHENMFWYRQDPGLGLRLIYFSYDVKMKEKGDIPEGYSVSREKKERFSLILESASTNQTSMYLCASSGLAGEFSDTQYFGPGTRLTVL.

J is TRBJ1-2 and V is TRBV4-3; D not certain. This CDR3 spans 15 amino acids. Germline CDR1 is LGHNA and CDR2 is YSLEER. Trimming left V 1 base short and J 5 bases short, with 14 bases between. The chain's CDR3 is CASSQGLGRGYGYTF. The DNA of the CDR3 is TGCGCCAGCAGCCAAGGACTAGGACGGGGATATGGCTACACCTTC.

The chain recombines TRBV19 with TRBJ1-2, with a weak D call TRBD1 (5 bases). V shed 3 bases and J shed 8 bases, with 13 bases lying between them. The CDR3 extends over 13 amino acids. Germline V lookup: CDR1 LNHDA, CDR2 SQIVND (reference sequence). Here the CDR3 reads CASSMAGVRGYTF. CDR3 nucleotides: TGTGCCAGTAGTATGGCGGGGGTCCGGGGCTACACCTTC.

Here the CDR3 DNA reads TGTGCCTGGAGTGCCGGGACAGGGAAAAACGAGCAGTACTTC. Translated: CAWSAGTGKNEQYF. The chain joins TRBV30 to TRBJ2-7, with 9 positions matching TRBD1. Germline trimming cut 1 base from V and 5 bases from J; bases unmatched to any gene: 6. The CDR3 extends over 14 amino acids. From germline, CDR1 is GTSNPN and CDR2 SVGIG (reference sequence).

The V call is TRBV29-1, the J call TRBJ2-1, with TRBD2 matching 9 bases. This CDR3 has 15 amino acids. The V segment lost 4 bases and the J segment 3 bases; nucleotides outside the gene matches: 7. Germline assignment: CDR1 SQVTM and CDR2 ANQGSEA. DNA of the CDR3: TGCAGCGTTGGAGGGCGGGAGGGCTTCTACAATGAGCAGTTCTTC. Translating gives CSVGGREGFYNEQFF.

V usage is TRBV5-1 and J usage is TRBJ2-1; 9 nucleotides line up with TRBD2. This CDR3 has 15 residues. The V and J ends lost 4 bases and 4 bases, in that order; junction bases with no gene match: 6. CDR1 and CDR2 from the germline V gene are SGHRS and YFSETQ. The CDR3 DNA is TGCGCCAGCAGCGGTGGACTAGCGAGTTACAATGAGCAGTTCTTC. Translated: CASSGGLASYNEQFF.

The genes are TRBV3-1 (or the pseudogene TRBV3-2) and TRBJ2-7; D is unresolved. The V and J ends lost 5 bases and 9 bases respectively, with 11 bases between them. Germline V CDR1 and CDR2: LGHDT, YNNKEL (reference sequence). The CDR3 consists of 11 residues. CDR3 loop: CASSSLDGQYF. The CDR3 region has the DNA TGTGCCAGCAGCTCCCTAGACGGGCAGTACTTC.

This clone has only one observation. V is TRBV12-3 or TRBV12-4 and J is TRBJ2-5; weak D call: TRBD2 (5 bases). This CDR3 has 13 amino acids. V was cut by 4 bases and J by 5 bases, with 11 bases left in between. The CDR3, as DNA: TGTGCCAGCAGTTATCGGGGTTTGGAGACCCAGTACTTC. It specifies CASSYRGLETQYF.

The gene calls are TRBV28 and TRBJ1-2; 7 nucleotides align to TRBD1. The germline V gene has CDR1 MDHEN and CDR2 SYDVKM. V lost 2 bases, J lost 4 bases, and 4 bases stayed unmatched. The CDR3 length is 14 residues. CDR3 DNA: TGTGCCAGCAGTTTAAGGGGGCGGATCTATGGCTACACCTTC. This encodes CASSLRGRIYGYTF.